These T cell receptor beta chains were read from a single sample in a study of beta chain features in type 1 diabetes. Profiled with immunoSEQ multiplex PCR; TCRdb holds only in-frame clones, not every one. The sample lists more than 110,000 clones; less than 9% were seen once. The specimen sequenced was central memory CD4+ T cells from blood. These receptors came from a woman under 40 in good health. CDR3s include the opening cysteine and the closing phenylalanine or tryptophan. The D gene is left open where the match is weak. The size entry is marked missing in some rows and otherwise reads once, few, many or a size class.

d_call j_call clone_size v_call cdr3_nt cdr3_aa
TRBD2 TRBJ2-1 NA TRBV6-5 TGTGCCAGCAGATCACTAGCGGGAGTTCATGAGCAGTTCTTC CASRSLAGVHEQFF
TRBD2 TRBJ2-1 NA TRBV28 TGTGCCAGCAGTTTACTAGCGGAGGACAATGAGCAGTTCTTC CASSLLAEDNEQFF
NA TRBJ1-5 few TRBV5-1 TGCGCCAGCAGCTTGGACGCGGGGAACAATCAGCCCCAGCATTTT CASSLDAGNNQPQHF
NA TRBJ2-2 many TRBV9 TGTGCCAGCAGCGTAGGTAGATCCGGGGAGCTGTTTTTT CASSVGRSGELFF
NA TRBJ1-5 NA TRBV19 TGTGCCAGTAGTCGTGTTGGGGGCCAGCCCCAGCATTTT CASSRVGGQPQHF
TRBD2 TRBJ2-3 few TRBV2 TGTGCCAGCAGTCCACGACTAGCGGGACGCACAGATACGCAGTATTTT CASSPRLAGRTDTQYF
TRBD1 TRBJ2-7 NA TRBV13 TGTGCCAGCAGCTTAGGGACAGGGGGCTACGAGCAGTACTTC CASSLGTGGYEQYF
TRBD1 TRBJ2-7 few TRBV6-5 TGTGCCAGCGGAAAACAGGGGAAGATTCACGAGCAGTACTTC CASGKQGKIHEQYF
NA TRBJ1-1 NA TRBV27 TGTGCCAGCAGGGCTCACACTGAAGCTTTCTTT CASRAHTEAFF
TRBD1 TRBJ1-4 NA TRBV5-4 TGTGCCAGCAGCTTGGAAAACAGGGGGGGAAATGAAAAACTGTTTTTT CASSLENRGGNEKLFF
TRBD1 TRBJ1-3 few TRBV30 TGTGCCTGGAGGCAGTCAGGGGGCGGTGGAAACACCATATATTTT CAWRQSGGGGNTIYF
TRBD2 TRBJ2-7 NA TRBV10-3 TGTGCCATCCGGGACTACCAATACGAGCAGTACTTC CAIRDYQYEQYF
TRBD1 TRBJ1-3 NA TRBV28 TGTGCCAGCAGTTCTACCGGGACAGGGGGAGGAAACACCATATATTTT CASSSTGTGGGNTIYF
NA TRBJ1-5 NA TRBV28 TGTGCCACCTCACAGGGCGGTTATAGCAATCAGCCCCAGCATTTT CATSQGGYSNQPQHF
NA TRBJ1-1 many TRBV29-1 TGCAGCGCTGGGAGGGGGAACACTGAAGCTTTCTTT CSAGRGNTEAFF
NA TRBJ1-5 many TRBV7-9 TGTGCCAGCAGCTCTGGGGGGTTTCAGCCCCAGCATTTT CASSSGGFQPQHF
TRBD2 TRBJ2-7 many TRBV28 TGTGCCAGCAGTAGGGGGACTAGCGGAGACTACGAGCAGTACTTC CASSRGTSGDYEQYF
NA TRBJ1-3 NA TRBV5-4 TGTGCCAGCAGTCAACAGGGAGCCGGAAACACCATATATTTT CASSQQGAGNTIYF
NA TRBJ2-1 few TRBV10-3 TGTGCCATCAGTGGTGGGGCCCGACAGGCGTCTAACAATGAGCAGTTCTTC CAISGGARQASNNEQFF
NA TRBJ1-4 NA TRBV6-5 TGTGCCAGCAGTCGCAGACAGCCGATGCGGGAAAAACTGTTTTTT CASSRRQPMREKLFF
TRBD1 TRBJ1-1 NA TRBV28 TGTGCCAGCAGTTTGGGACAGGGGCGGGTCTTT CASSLGQGRVF
NA TRBJ2-1 few TRBV7-2 TGTGCCAGCAGCTTCGTGACGCGGGATGAGCAGTTCTTC CASSFVTRDEQFF
TRBD2 TRBJ2-1 few TRBV7-9 TGTGCCAGCAGCTTGGCCGGGACTAGTGCTCTCGAGCAGTTCTTC CASSLAGTSALEQFF
NA TRBJ2-6 few TRBV6-6 TGTGCCAGCGTCCGGACAGACCCCGGGGCCAACGTCCTGACTTTC CASVRTDPGANVLTF
TRBD1 TRBJ1-1 NA TRBV19 TGTGCCAGTAGCACTCGTTCTAAGCCAGGGGGAACTGAAGCTTTCTTT CASSTRSKPGGTEAFF
TRBD2 TRBJ2-7 many TRBV29-1 TGCAGCGGCGGGACTAGCGAGTCCTACGAGCAGTACTTC CSGGTSESYEQYF
NA TRBJ1-3 few TRBV2 TGTGCCAGCATGAAGGACAGCGGTGGAAACACCATATATTTT CASMKDSGGNTIYF
TRBD2 TRBJ2-3 NA TRBV5-4 TGTGCCAGCAGCTCCCCGGGACTAGCGGGGGATACGCAGTATTTT CASSSPGLAGDTQYF
NA TRBJ2-1 few TRBV11-3 TGTGCCAGCAGCTGGAGGGATGAGCAGTTCTTC CASSWRDEQFF
NA TRBJ2-7 many TRBV2 TGTGCCAGCAGTGAACCGCTAGTTGTCGAGCAGTACTTC CASSEPLVVEQYF